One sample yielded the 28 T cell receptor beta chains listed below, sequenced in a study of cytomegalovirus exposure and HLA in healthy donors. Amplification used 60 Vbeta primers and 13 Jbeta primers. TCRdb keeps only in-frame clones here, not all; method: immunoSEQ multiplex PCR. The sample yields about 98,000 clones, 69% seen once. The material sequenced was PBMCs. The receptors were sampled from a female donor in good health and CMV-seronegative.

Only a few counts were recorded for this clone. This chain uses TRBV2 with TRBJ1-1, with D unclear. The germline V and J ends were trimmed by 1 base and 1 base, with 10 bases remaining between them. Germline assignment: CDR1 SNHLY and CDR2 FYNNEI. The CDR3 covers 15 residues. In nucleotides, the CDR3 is TGTGCCAGCAGTGAAGGAGGAAGCACGAACACTGAAGCTTTCTTT. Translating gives CASSEGGSTNTEAFF.

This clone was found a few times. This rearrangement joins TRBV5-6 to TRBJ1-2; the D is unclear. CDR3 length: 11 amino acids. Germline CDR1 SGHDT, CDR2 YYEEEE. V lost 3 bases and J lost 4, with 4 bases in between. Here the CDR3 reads CASSSSYGYTF. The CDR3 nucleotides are TGTGCCAGCAGCTCTAGCTATGGCTACACCTTC.

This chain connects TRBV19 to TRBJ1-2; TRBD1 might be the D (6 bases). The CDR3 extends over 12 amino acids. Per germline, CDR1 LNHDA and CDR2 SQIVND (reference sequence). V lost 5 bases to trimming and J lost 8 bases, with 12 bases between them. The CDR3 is CASSGQTGGYTF. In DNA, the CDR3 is TGTGCCAGTAGTGGACAGACGGGAGGCTACACCTTC.

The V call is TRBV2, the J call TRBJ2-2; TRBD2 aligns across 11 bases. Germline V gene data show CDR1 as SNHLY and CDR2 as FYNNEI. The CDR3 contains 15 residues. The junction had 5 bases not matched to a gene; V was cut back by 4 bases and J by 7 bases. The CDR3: CASSVIAGGGGELFF. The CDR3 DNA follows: TGTGCCAGCAGTGTGATAGCGGGAGGGGGCGGGGAGCTGTTTTTT.

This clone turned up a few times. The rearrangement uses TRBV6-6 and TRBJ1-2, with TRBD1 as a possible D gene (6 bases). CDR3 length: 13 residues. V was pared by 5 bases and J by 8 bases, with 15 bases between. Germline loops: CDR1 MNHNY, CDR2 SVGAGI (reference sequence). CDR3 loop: CASSPASGDGYTF. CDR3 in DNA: TGTGCCAGCAGTCCGGCGTCAGGGGACGGCTACACCTTC.

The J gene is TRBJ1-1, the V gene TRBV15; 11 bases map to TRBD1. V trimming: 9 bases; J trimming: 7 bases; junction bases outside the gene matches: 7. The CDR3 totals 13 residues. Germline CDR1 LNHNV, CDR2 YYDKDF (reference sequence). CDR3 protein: CATGGQGADEAFF. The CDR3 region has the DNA TGTGCCACGGGCGGACAGGGGGCTGATGAAGCTTTCTTT.

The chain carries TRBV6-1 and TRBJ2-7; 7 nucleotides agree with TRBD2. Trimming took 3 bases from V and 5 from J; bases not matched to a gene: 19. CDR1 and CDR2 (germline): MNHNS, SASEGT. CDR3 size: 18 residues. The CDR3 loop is CASSEWASGTNVRNEQYF. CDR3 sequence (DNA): TGTGCCAGCAGTGAGTGGGCTTCCGGGACTAATGTGAGGAACGAGCAGTACTTC.

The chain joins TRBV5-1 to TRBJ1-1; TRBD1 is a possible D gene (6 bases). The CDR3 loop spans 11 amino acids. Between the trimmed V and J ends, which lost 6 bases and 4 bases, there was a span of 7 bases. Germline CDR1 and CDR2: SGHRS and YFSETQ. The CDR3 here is CASKGGTEAFF. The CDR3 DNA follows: TGCGCCAGCAAAGGGGGCACTGAAGCTTTCTTT. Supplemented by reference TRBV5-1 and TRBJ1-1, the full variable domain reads KAGVTQTPRYLIKTRGQQVTLSCSPISGHRSVSWYQQTPGQGLQFLFEYFSETQRNKGNFPGRFSGRQFSNSRSEMNVSTLELGDSALYLCASKGGTEAFFGQGTRLTVV.

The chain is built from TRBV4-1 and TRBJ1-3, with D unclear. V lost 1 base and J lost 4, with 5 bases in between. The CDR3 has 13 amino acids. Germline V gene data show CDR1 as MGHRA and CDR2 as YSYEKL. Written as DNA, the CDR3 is TGCGCCAGCAGCCAAGGTGTAGGAAACACCATATATTTT. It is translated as CASSQGVGNTIYF.

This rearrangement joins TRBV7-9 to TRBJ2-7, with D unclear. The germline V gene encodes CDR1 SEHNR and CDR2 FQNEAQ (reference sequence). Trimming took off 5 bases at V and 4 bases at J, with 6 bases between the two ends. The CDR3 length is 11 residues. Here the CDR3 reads CASSPAYEQYF. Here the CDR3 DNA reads TGTGCCAGCAGCCCAGCGTACGAGCAGTACTTC.

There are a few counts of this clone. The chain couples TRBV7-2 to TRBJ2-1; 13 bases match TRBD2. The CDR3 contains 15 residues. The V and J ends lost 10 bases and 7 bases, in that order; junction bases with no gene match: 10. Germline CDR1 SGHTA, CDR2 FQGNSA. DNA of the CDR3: TGTGCCACCCGGACTAGCGGGGGAGTGTTAAATGAGCAGTTCTTC. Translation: CATRTSGGVLNEQFF.

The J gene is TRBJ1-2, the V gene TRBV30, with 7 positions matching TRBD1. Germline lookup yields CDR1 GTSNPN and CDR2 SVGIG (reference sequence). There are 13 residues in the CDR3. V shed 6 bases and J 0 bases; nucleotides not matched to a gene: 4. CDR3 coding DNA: TGTGCCTGCCACAGGGGCCCTAACTATGGCTACACCTTC. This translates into CACHRGPNYGYTF.

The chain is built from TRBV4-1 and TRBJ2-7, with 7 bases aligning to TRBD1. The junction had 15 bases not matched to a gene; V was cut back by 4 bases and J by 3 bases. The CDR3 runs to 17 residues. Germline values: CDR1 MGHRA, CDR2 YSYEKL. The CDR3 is CASSPTITGVGSYEQYF. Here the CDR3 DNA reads TGCGCCAGCAGCCCCACCATAACAGGGGTAGGGAGCTACGAGCAGTACTTC.

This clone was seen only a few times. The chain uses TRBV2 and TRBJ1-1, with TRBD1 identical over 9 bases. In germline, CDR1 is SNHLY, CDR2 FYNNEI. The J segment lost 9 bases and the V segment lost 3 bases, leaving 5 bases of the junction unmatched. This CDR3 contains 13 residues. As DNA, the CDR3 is TGTGCCAGCAGTGAGTGGACAGGGGATCAAGCTTTCTTT. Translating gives CASSEWTGDQAFF.

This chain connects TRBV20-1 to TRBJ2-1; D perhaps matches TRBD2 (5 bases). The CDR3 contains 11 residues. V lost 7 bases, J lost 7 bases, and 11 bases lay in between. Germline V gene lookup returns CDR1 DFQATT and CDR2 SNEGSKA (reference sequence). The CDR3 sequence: CSGRTRNEQFF. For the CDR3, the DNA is TGCAGTGGCCGTACTAGGAATGAGCAGTTCTTC.

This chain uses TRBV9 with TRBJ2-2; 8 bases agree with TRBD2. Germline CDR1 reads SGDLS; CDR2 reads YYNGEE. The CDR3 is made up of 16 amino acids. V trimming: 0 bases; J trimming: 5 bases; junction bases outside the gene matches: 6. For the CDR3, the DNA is TGTGCCAGCAGCGTAGGAAGCGGGAGATGGACCGGGGAGCTGTTTTTT. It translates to CASSVGSGRWTGELFF.

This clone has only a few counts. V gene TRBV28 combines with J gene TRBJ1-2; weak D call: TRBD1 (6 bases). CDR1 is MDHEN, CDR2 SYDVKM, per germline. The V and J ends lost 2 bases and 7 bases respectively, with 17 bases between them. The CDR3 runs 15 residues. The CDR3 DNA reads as TGTGCCAGCAGTTTAGTAGTCTCAGGGGCGGGTGGCTACACCTTC. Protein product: CASSLVVSGAGGYTF.

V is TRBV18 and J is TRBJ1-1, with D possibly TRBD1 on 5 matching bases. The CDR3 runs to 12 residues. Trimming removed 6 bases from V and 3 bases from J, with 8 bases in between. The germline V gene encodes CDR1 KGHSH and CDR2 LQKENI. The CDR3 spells CASSRRDTEAFF. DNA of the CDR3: TGTGCCAGCTCCCGCAGGGACACTGAAGCTTTCTTT.

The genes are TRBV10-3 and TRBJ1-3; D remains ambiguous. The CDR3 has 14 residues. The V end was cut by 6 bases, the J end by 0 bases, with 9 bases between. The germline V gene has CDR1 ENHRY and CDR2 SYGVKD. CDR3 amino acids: CAISRGSSGNTIYF. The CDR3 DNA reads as TGTGCCATCAGCCGCGGGAGCTCTGGAAACACCATATATTTT.

The CDR3 DNA follows: TGTGCCAGCAGCCAAGAAGCCGTCCGGACAGGCTCCTACGAGCAGTACTTC. Translated: CASSQEAVRTGSYEQYF. The rearrangement uses TRBV14 and TRBJ2-7; 7 bases map to TRBD1. The V and J ends lost 0 bases and 0 bases, in that order; junction bases with no gene match: 8. CDR1 and CDR2 (germline): SGHDN, FVKESK. The CDR3 is 17 residues long.

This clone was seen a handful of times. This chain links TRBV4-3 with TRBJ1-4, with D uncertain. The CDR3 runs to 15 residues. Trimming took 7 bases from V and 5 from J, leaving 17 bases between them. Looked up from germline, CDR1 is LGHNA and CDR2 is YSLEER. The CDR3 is CASTPGPSGNEKLFF. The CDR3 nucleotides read TGCGCCAGCACCCCTGGTCCTTCAGGCAATGAAAAACTGTTTTTT.

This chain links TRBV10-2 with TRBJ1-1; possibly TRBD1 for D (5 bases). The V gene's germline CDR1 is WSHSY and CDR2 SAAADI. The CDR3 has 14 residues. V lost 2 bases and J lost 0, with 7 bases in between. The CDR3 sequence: CASSEPGVNTEAFF. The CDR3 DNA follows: TGCGCCAGCAGTGAGCCGGGGGTGAACACTGAAGCTTTCTTT.

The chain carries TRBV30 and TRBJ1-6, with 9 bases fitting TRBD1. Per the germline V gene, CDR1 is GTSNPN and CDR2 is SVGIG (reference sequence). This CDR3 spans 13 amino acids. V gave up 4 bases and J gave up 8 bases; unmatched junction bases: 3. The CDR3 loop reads CAWTRTGDSPLHF. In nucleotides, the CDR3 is TGTGCCTGGACCAGGACAGGGGATTCACCCCTCCACTTT.

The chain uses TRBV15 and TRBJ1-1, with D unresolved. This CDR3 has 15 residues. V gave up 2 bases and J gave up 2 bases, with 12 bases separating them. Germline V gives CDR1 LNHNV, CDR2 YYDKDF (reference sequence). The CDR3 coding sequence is TGTGCCACCAGCAGACCCCTGACTCTCAACACTGAAGCTTTCTTT. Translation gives CATSRPLTLNTEAFF.

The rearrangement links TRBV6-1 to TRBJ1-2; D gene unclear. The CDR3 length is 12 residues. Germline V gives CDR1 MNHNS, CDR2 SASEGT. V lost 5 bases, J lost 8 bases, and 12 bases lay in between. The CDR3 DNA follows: TGTGCCAGCAGTTTCGGGGTACAAGGCTACACCTTC. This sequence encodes CASSFGVQGYTF.

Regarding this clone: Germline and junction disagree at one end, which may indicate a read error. CDR3 nucleotide sequence: TGTGCTAGCAGCTTAGACAGTAGCTACGAGCAGTACTTC. It yields the protein CASSLDSSYEQYF. V gene TRBV7-7 combines with J gene TRBJ2-7; D perhaps matches TRBD1 (5 bases). CDR1 is SSHAT and CDR2 is FNYEAQ in the germline V gene (reference sequence). This CDR3 is 13 amino acids long.

The CDR3 DNA follows: TGTGCCAGCAGCTTCTCAGGGGGCTATGGCTACACCTTC. Translated, it gives CASSFSGGYGYTF. The chain recombines TRBV7-6 with TRBJ1-2; 7 nucleotides agree with TRBD1. The V gene's germline CDR1 is SGHVS and CDR2 FNYEAQ. The CDR3 length is 13 residues. Unmatched junction bases numbered 2, after V lost 3 bases and J lost 4 bases.

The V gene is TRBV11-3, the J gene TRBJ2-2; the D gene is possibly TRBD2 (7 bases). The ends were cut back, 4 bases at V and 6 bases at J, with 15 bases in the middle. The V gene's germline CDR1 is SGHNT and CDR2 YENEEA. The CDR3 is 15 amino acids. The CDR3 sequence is CASSWGGPFSGELFF. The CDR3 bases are TGTGCCAGCAGCTGGGGGGGGCCGTTCTCCGGGGAGCTGTTTTTT.